This record concerns one TCR beta chain sequence. This sample is part of a study of blood T cell repertoires in COVID-19. Seattle patients were enrolled while actively infected and followed longitudinally. TCRdb keeps only in-frame clones here, not all; method: immunoSEQ multiplex PCR. This table holds about 160,000 clones, around nine tenths found once. The CDR3 has 11 residues. V was clipped by 3 bases and J by 8 bases, with 7 bases between them. Sequenced sample: peripheral blood. The TCR originated in a woman aged 70-85 years with COVID-19, enrolled during active disease. The chain uses TRBV12-3 or TRBV12-4 and TRBJ2-5; D remains unclear. The CDR3, as DNA: TGTGCCAGCAGTTTTGGCGGTACCCAGTACTTC. This translates into CASSFGGTQYF.